The 22 T cell receptor beta chains below all came from one sample that was sequenced in a study of T cells in Graves' hyperthyroidism and ophthalmopathy. RNA transcripts gave rise to amplified TCR beta CDR3 regions. Primed by the HTBI set, a first-round RT-PCR was run on the TCR CDR3. TCRdb re-called the multiplex PCR reads with MiXCR, one entry per CDR3 protein. In the table there are 400,000 to 500,000 distinct CDR3 sequences, about 15% of which are singletons. The sequencing input was blood. These receptors all stem from a woman under 30 with Graves' hyperthyroidism.

This clonotype was recorded a few times. The V gene is TRBV11-2, the J gene TRBJ1-2; D is undetermined. Germline assignment: CDR1 SGHAT and CDR2 FQNNGV. Trimming took off 2 bases at V and 2 bases at J, with 12 bases between the two ends. The CDR3 covers 15 residues. The CDR3 here is CASSLPGAENYGYTF. The DNA for the CDR3 is TGTGCCAGCAGCTTACCAGGTGCGGAAAACTATGGCTACACCTTC.

This chain joins TRBV30 and TRBJ2-1, with 8 bases lining up with TRBD2. Trimming took 4 bases from V and 2 from J; bases not matched to a gene: 4. CDR1 GTSNPN and CDR2 SVGIG come from the germline V gene (reference sequence). The CDR3 spans 14 residues. The CDR3 here is CAWTSGSPYNEQFF. DNA of the CDR3: TGTGCCTGGACGAGCGGGAGTCCCTACAATGAGCAGTTCTTC.

As for this clonotype: A read error may produce the germline difference seen at one junction end. The J gene is TRBJ1-5, the V gene TRBV30; a weak D match, TRBD1 (5 bases). The germline V gene has CDR1 GTSNPN and CDR2 SVGIG (reference sequence). The CDR3 has 11 amino acids. The CDR3 loop reads CTWSGGGPQHF. CDR3 sequence (DNA): TGTACCTGGAGTGGGGGGGGGCCCCAGCATTTT.

This clonotype was counted between two and nine times. The J gene is TRBJ2-7, the V gene TRBV19, with 10 bases aligning to TRBD1. Germline lookup yields CDR1 LNHDA and CDR2 SQIVND (reference sequence). CDR3 length: 14 amino acids. V shed 5 bases and J 6 bases; nucleotides not matched to a gene: 7. CDR3 DNA: TGTGCCAGTAGTTACCCGGGACAGGGGCTCGAGCAGTACTTC. Translation: CASSYPGQGLEQYF.

This clonotype was seen many times. The chain is built from TRBV12-3 or TRBV12-4 and TRBJ2-7; tentatively, D is TRBD1 (6 bases). The CDR3 is 14 amino acids. The V gene lost 3 bases and the J gene lost 2 bases, with 11 bases spanning the gap. Here the CDR3 reads CASSFGQGTYEQYF. DNA of the CDR3: TGTGCCAGCAGTTTTGGCCAGGGGACCTACGAGCAGTACTTC.

This clonotype was observed at least ten times. The V gene is TRBV5-1, the J gene TRBJ2-1; 9 bases are shared with TRBD2. This CDR3 is 14 amino acids long. Germline V lookup: CDR1 SGHRS, CDR2 YFSETQ. Trimming cost V 2 bases and J 8 bases; bases outside gene matches: 5. The CDR3 region is CASSLLAGADEQFF. The CDR3, as DNA: TGCGCCAGCAGCTTATTAGCGGGAGCGGATGAGCAGTTCTTC.

In its sample, this clonotype was seen many times. This chain connects TRBV2 to TRBJ1-2; perhaps TRBD1 as D (6 bases). Trimming took off 4 bases at V and 7 bases at J, with 10 bases between the two ends. The CDR3 is 12 residues long. The germline gives CDR1 SNHLY, CDR2 FYNNEI. The CDR3 sequence: CASSGRGIGYTF. The CDR3 DNA sequence: TGTGCCAGCAGTGGCAGGGGCATTGGCTACACCTTC. Combining the CDR3 with reference TRBV2 and TRBJ1-2 gives the whole variable domain EPEVTQTPSHQVTQMGQEVILRCVPISNHLYFYWYRQILGQKVEFLVSFYNNEISEKSEIFDDQFSVERPDGSNFTLKIRSTKLEDSAMYFCASSGRGIGYTFGSGTRLTVV.

This sequence joins TRBV4-2 and TRBJ1-5; D possibly corresponds to TRBD1 (5 bases). The length of the CDR3 is 14 residues. The V end was cut by 0 bases, the J end by 7 bases, with 10 bases between. CDR1 and CDR2 from the germline V gene are LGHNA and YNFKEQ. This chain's CDR3 is CASSQEVRGQPQHF. The CDR3 DNA reads TGTGCCAGCAGCCAAGAAGTCCGGGGGCAGCCCCAGCATTTT.

In this sample, this clonotype turned up many times. The rearrangement links TRBV27 to TRBJ1-2; 8 positions match TRBD1. V shed 6 bases, J shed 6 bases, and the junction held 6 bases outside the gene matches. CDR1 is MNHEY, CDR2 SMNVEV, per germline (reference sequence). This CDR3 region has 13 residues. The CDR3 region has the DNA TGTGCCAGCAGCCAAACAGGGGGGGATGGCTACACCTTC. Amino acids: CASSQTGGDGYTF.

This clonotype was observed many times. This chain uses TRBV20-1 with TRBJ1-3; D remains ambiguous. Germline-derived CDR1 and CDR2 are DFQATT and SNEGSKA (reference sequence). CDR3 size: 14 residues. The V and J ends lost 6 bases and 2 bases respectively, with 14 bases between them. The CDR3 region is CSASGPGAGNTIYF. CDR3 in DNA: TGCAGTGCAAGCGGACCCGGGGCTGGAAACACCATATATTTT.

This clonotype was seen only a few times. Since a much larger clone is just one base distant, this may be a read error. The chain recombines TRBV6-5 with TRBJ1-1; D is ambiguous. Trimming removed 2 bases from V and 2 bases from J, with 6 bases in between. There are 13 residues in the CDR3. Germline V gene sequence: CDR1 MNHEY, CDR2 SVGAGI. CDR3 amino acids: CASSYELNTEAFF. CDR3 DNA: TGTGCCAGCAGTTACGAGCTAAACACTGAAGCTTTCTTT.

A single count supports this clonotype. This chain joins TRBV5-6 and TRBJ2-7; TRBD1 matches 9 bases. V shed 5 bases and J 3 bases; nucleotides not matched to a gene: 6. This CDR3 comprises 14 residues. The germline gives CDR1 SGHDT, CDR2 YYEEEE. The CDR3 DNA reads as TGTGCCAGCAGTTTAGGACAGGGGTTCTACGAGCAGTACGTC. It yields the protein CASSLGQGFYEQYV.

This clonotype showed up many times. The gene calls are TRBV5-1 and TRBJ1-1, with TRBD1 identical over 10 bases. V trimming: 9 bases; J trimming: 3 bases; junction bases outside the gene matches: 20. This CDR3 spans 18 amino acids. In germline, CDR1 is SGHRS, CDR2 YFSETQ. CDR3 DNA sequence: TGCGCCACCTCGTTGGGGACAGGGGCGCAAGTTTTTCACACTGAAGCTTTCTTT. Amino acid sequence: CATSLGTGAQVFHTEAFF.

This clonotype appeared many times. The rearrangement links TRBV10-2 to TRBJ2-2; 7 nucleotides agree with TRBD2. Germline lookup yields CDR1 WSHSY and CDR2 SAAADI. The CDR3 consists of 17 residues. The J segment lost 0 bases and the V segment lost 7 bases, leaving 11 bases of the junction unmatched. CDR3 coding DNA: TGCGCCAGCAAAAGGACTAGAGCCCCTACGAACACCGGGGAGCTGTTTTTT. Encoded protein: CASKRTRAPTNTGELFF.

This chain connects TRBV24-1 to TRBJ2-7; TRBD1 matches at 9 bases. In germline, CDR1 is KGHDR, CDR2 SFDVKD. CDR3 length: 15 amino acids. The ends lost 3 bases at V and 8 bases at J; junction bases unmatched: 10. DNA of the CDR3: TGTGCCACCAGTGATGGCCCCTCGGGGACAGGGAAGCAGTACTTC. The encoded protein is CATSDGPSGTGKQYF.

The chain links TRBV7-2 to TRBJ2-3; no firm D call. The V end was cut by 6 bases, the J end by 2 bases, with 6 bases between. The CDR3 contains 12 residues. Germline V gene lookup returns CDR1 SGHTA and CDR2 FQGNSA. This chain's CDR3 is CASRRNTDTQYF. CDR3 in DNA: TGTGCCAGCAGACGTAACACAGATACGCAGTATTTT.

This clonotype was seen many times. CDR3 DNA: TGTGCCAGCAGCTTACAGGGGAGCAATTCACCCCTCCACTTT. Protein: CASSLQGSNSPLHF. The J gene is TRBJ1-6, the V gene TRBV11-3, with D tentatively TRBD1 (6 bases). V lost 2 bases to trimming and J lost 7 bases, with 9 bases between them. CDR1 is SGHNT and CDR2 is YENEEA in the germline V gene. The CDR3 loop spans 14 amino acids.

This clonotype was recorded a few times. The chain employs TRBV20-1 and TRBJ2-3; maybe TRBD1 (5 bases). V was clipped by 0 bases and J by 10 bases, with 11 bases between them. The CDR3 is 12 amino acids. CDR1 is DFQATT and CDR2 is SNEGSKA in the germline V gene (reference sequence). CDR3 sequence: CSAREGAGPQYF. The CDR3 DNA follows: TGCAGTGCTAGAGAAGGGGCAGGCCCGCAGTATTTT.

This clonotype was recorded many times. The rearrangement joins TRBV12-3 or TRBV12-4 to TRBJ1-1; a possible D gene is TRBD1 (5 bases). This CDR3 has 15 amino acids. Trimming took 8 bases from V and 1 from J, leaving 17 bases between them. The CDR3 DNA sequence: TGTGCCAGCGGGGACCTCTCAGGTGCGAACACTGAAGCTTTCTTT. Translating gives CASGDLSGANTEAFF.

This clonotype was counted many times. The V gene is TRBV9, the J gene TRBJ2-1; D may be TRBD1 or TRBD2 (6 bases each). This CDR3 is 16 amino acids long. V was pared by 0 bases and J by 5 bases, with 15 bases between. From germline, CDR1 is SGDLS and CDR2 YYNGEE. The CDR3 nucleotides are TGTGCCAGCAGCGTAGTCGGCCGGGGGCCAGACAATGAGCAGTTCTTC. This encodes CASSVVGRGPDNEQFF.

Of note for this clonotype: A single base separates this from a much larger clone, so it may be a read error. The J gene is TRBJ2-5, the V gene TRBV13; D is ambiguous. Germline lookup yields CDR1 PRHDT and CDR2 FYEKMQ (reference sequence). The CDR3 consists of 13 residues. The CDR3: CANKSETQQTQYF. In nucleotides, the CDR3 is TGTGCCAACAAATCGGAAACCCAACAGACCCAGTACTTC. The whole variable domain, filled in from reference TRBV13 and TRBJ2-5, reads AAGVIQSPRHLIKEKRETATLKCYPIPRHDTVYWYQQGPGQDPQFLISFYEKMQSDKGSIPDRFSAQQFSDYHSELNMSSLELGDSALYFCANKSETQQTQYFGPGTRLLVL.

The chain recombines TRBV10-3 with TRBJ2-7; perhaps TRBD2 as D (6 bases). The germline gives CDR1 ENHRY, CDR2 SYGVKD. The CDR3 contains 14 residues. V was clipped by 6 bases and J by 4 bases, with 16 bases between them. The CDR3 region is CAISLNEREYEQYF. CDR3 coding DNA: TGTGCCATCAGCCTTAACGAACGGGAGTACGAGCAGTACTTC.